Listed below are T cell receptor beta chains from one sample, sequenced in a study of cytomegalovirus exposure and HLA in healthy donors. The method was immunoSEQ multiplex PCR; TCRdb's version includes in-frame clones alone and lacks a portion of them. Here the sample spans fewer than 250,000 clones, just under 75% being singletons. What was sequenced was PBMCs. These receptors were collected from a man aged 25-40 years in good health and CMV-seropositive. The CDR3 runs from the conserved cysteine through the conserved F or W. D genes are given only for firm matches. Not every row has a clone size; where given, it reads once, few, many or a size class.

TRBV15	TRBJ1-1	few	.	CATSRDLAGRDTEAFF	TGTGCCACCAGCAGAGATCTTGCAGGGAGGGACACTGAAGCTTTCTTT
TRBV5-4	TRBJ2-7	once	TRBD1	CASSSKTGNYEQCF	TGTGCCAGCAGCTCGAAGACAGGGAACTACGAGCAGTGCTTC
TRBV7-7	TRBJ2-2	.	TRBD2	CASSATGLANTGELFF	TGTGCTAGCAGCGCGACGGGACTAGCGAACACCGGGGAGCTGTTTTTT
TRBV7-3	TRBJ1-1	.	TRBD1	CASSLQPGGNTEAFF	TGTGCCAGCAGCTTACAACCAGGGGGCAACACTGAAGCTTTCTTT
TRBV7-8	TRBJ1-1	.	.	CASSLAAGEAFF	TGTGCCAGCAGCTTAGCCGCAGGGGAAGCTTTCTTT
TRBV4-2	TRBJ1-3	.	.	CASSQDGATGSGNTIYF	TGTGCCAGCAGCCAAGATGGGGCCACTGGCTCTGGAAACACCATATATTTT
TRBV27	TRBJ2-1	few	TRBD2	CASSLKSGGPYNEQFF	TGTGCCAGCAGTTTAAAGTCGGGAGGACCCTACAATGAGCAGTTCTTC
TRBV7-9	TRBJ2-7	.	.	CANSLGLSYEQYF	TGTGCCAACAGCTTGGGGCTAAGCTACGAGCAGTACTTC
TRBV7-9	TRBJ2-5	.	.	CASSFPRLGGETQYF	TGTGCCAGCAGCTTCCCTAGGCTAGGAGGAGAGACCCAGTACTTC
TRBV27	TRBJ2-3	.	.	CASSFPSDTQYF	TGTGCCAGCAGTTTTCCTTCGGATACGCAGTATTTT
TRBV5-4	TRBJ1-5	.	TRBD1	CASSFQYRGYSAF	TGTGCCAGCAGCTTCCAATACAGGGGGTATTCGGCTTTT
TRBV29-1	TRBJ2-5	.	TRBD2	CSVSPLVAGASVQYF	TGCAGCGTTTCTCCTTTAGTAGCGGGGGCCTCGGTGCAGTACTTC
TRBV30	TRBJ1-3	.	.	CAWSGGSRSGNTIYF	TGTGCCTGGAGTGGCGGAAGCCGCTCTGGAAACACCATATATTTT
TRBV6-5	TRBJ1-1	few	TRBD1	CASRQGQGAAEAFF	TGTGCCAGCAGACAGGGACAGGGGGCCGCTGAAGCTTTCTTT